The clone carrying this T cell receptor beta chain has only a few counts. The antigen is unknown. This entry is derived from a study of blood T cells in healthy people across ages. Findings and limits, study-wide: Across the age range, TCR beta diversity per million T cells fell in a roughly linear way. A strong correlation was found between TCR beta diversity and the percentage of naive T cells.

For the second PCR, which ran for about 7 to 12 cycles, a sample-barcoded 5' primer and a J-beta primer mix were used. A template-switch adaptor containing 12 random nucleotides labeled each cDNA molecule. TCRdb redid the calling of the 5' RACE reads with MiXCR, one entry per CDR3 protein. Among 550,000 to 800,000 distinct CDR3 sequences listed, approximately 21% were seen once. CDR3 length: 14 residues. In germline, CDR1 is MNHEY, CDR2 SMNVEV (reference sequence). The source of this sequence is a man between 65 and 80 years old in good health. The sample comprised blood. The genes are TRBV27 and TRBJ2-5; TRBD2 is a possible D gene (6 bases). The J call may be faulty, since TRBJ2-1 better matches the DNA end. This chain's CDR3 is CASSLWASENEQFF. The CDR3 DNA is TGTGCCAGCAGTTTGTGGGCTAGCGAGAATGAGCAGTTCTTC.